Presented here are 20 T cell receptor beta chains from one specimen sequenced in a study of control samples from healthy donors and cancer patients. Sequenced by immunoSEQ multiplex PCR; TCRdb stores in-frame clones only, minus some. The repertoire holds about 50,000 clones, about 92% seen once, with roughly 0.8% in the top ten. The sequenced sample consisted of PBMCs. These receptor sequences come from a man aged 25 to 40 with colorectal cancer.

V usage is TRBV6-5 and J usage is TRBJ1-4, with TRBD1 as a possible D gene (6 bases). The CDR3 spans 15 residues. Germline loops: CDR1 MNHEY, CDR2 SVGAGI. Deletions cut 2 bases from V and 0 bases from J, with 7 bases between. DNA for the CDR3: TGTGCCAGCAGTTACGGACAGACAACTAATGAAAAACTGTTTTTT. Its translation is CASSYGQTTNEKLFF.

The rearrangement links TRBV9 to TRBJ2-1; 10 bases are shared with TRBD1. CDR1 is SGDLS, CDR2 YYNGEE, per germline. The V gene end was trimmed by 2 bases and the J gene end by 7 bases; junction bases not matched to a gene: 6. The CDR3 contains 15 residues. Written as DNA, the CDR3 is TGTGCCAGCAGCGTCGGGGACAGGGGTTGGAATGAGCAGTTCTTC. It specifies CASSVGDRGWNEQFF.

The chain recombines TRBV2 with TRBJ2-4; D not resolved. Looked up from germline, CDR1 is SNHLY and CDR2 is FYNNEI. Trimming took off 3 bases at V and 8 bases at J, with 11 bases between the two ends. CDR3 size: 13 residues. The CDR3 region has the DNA TGTGCCAGCAGTGAGCAAAAGGCCTACATTCAGTACTTC. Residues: CASSEQKAYIQYF. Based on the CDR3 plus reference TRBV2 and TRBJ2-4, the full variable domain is EPEVTQTPSHQVTQMGQEVILRCVPISNHLYFYWYRQILGQKVEFLVSFYNNEISEKSEIFDDQFSVERPDGSNFTLKIRSTKLEDSAMYFCASSEQKAYIQYFGAGTRLSVL.

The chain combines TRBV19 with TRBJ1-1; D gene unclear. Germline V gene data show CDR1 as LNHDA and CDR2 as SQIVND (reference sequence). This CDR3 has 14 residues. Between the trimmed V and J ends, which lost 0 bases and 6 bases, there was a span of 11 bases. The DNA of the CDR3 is TGTGCCAGTAGTATAGATAGTCCAGTCGCTGAAGCTTTCTTT. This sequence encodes CASSIDSPVAEAFF.

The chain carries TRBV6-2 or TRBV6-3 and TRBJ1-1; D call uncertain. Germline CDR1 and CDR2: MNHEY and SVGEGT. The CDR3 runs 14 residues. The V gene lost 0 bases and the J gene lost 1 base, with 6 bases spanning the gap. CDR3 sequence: CASSYSHENTEAFF. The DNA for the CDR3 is TGTGCCAGCAGTTACTCCCATGAGAACACTGAAGCTTTCTTT.

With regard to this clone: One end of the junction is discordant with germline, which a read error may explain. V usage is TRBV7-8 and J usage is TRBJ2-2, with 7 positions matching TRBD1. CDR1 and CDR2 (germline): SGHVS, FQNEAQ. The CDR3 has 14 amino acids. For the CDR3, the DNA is TGTGCCAGCATTTCCGACAGGGACACCAGGGAGCTGTTTTTT. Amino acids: CASISDRDTRELFF.

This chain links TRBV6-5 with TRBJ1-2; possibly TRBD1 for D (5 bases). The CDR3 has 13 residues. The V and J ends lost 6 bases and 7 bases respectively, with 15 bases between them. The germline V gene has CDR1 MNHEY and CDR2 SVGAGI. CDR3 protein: CASSSSGTTGYTF. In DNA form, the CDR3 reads TGTGCCAGCAGCTCTTCCGGGACGACTGGCTACACCTTC.

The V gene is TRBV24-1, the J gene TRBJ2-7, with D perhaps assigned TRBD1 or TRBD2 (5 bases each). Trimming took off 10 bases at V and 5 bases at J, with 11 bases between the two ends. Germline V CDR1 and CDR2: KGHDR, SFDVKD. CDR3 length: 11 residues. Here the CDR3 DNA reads TGTGCCACTGGGTGGGGGAACGAGCAGTACTTC. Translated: CATGWGNEQYF.

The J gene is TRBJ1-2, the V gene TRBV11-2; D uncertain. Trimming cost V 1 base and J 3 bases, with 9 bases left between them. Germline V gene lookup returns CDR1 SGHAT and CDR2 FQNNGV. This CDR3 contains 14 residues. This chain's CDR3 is CASSLGGSHYGYTF. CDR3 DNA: TGTGCCAGCAGCTTAGGGGGATCGCACTATGGCTACACCTTC. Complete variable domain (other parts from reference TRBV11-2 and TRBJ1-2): EAGVAQSPRYKIIEKRQSVAFWCNPISGHATLYWYQQILGQGPKLLIQFQNNGVVDDSQLPKDRFSAERLKGVDSTLKIQPAKLEDSAVYLCASSLGGSHYGYTFGSGTRLTVV.

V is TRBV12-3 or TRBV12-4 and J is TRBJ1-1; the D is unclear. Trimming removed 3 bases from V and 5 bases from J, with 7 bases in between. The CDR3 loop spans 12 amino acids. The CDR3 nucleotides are TGTGCCAGCAGTTTGGCGCGGACTGAAGCTTTCTTT. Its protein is CASSLARTEAFF.

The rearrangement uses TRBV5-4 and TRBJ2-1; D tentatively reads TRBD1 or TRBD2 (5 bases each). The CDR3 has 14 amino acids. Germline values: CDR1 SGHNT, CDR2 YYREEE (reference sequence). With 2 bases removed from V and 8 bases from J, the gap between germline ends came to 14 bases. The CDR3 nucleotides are TGTGCCAGCAGCTTCTTCGGGACCGAGGATGAGCAGTTCTTC. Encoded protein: CASSFFGTEDEQFF.

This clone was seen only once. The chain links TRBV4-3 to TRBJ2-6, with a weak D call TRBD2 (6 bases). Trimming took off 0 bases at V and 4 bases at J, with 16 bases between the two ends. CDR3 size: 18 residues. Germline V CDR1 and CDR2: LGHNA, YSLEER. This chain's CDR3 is CASSQEVWEESGANVLTF. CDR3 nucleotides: TGCGCCAGCAGCCAAGAGGTTTGGGAGGAGTCCGGGGCCAACGTCCTGACTTTC.

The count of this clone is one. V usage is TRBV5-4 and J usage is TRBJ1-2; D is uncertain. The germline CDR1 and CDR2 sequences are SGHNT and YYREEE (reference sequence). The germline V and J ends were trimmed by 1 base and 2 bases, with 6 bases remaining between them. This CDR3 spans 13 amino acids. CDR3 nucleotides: TGTGCCAGCAGCTTGCCTGGGAACTATGGCTACACCTTC. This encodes CASSLPGNYGYTF.

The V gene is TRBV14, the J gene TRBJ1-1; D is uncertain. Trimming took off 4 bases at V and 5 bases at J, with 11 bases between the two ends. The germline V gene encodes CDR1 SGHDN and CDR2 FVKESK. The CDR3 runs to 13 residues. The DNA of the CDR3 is TGTGCCAGCAGCCTCGGACGGAATACTGAAGCTTTCTTT. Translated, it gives CASSLGRNTEAFF.

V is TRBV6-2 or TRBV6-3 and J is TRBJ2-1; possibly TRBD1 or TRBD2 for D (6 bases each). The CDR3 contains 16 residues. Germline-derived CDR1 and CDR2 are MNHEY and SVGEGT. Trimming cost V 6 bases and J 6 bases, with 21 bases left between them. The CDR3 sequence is CASSPPLGGLSNEQFF. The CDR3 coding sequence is TGTGCCAGCAGCCCGCCCCTCGGGGGCCTCTCCAATGAGCAGTTCTTC.

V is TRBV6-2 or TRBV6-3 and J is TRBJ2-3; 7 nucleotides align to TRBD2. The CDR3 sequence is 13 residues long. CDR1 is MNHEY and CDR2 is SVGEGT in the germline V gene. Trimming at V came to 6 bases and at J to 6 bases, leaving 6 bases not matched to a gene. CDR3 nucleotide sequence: TGTGCCAGCAGCTCGACTAGCTATGATACGCAGTATTTT. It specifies CASSSTSYDTQYF.

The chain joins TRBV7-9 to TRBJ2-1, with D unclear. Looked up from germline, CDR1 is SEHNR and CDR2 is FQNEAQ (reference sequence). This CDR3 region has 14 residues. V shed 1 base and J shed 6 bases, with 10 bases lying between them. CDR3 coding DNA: TGTGCCAGCAGCTTAGACTCCTTCGGCAATGAGCAGTTCTTC. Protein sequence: CASSLDSFGNEQFF.

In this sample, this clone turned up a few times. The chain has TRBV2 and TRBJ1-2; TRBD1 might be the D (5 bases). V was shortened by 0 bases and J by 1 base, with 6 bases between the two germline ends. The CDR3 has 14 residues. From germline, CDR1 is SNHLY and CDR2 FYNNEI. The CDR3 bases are TGTGCCAGCAGTGAAGCGGGGGGTAACTATGGCTACACCTTC. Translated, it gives CASSEAGGNYGYTF.

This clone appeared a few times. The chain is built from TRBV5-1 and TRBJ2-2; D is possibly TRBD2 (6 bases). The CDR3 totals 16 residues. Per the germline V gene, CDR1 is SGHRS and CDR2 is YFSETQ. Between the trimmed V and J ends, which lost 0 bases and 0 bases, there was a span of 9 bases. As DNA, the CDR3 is TGCGCCAGCAGCTTGGCGGGCGGGGCGAACACCGGGGAGCTGTTTTTT. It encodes CASSLAGGANTGELFF.

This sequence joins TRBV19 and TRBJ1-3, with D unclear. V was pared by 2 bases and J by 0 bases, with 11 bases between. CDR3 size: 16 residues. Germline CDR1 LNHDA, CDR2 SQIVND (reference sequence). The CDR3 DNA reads TGTGCCAGTAGTATAACCGTCGAATACTCTGGAAACACCATATATTTT. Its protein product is CASSITVEYSGNTIYF.